These 23 T cell receptor beta chains came from one sample sequenced in a study of blood T cell repertoires in COVID-19. Some clones are missing from TCRdb's copy, which holds only in-frame ones; the method was immunoSEQ multiplex PCR. The sample lists more than 100,000 clones, about 82% seen once, with 16% in the top ten. What was sequenced was peripheral blood. The receptors were gathered from a man in his 60s with active or convalescent COVID-19.

This rearrangement joins TRBV20-1 to TRBJ2-1, with TRBD1 as a possible D gene (6 bases). The V and J ends lost 3 bases and 7 bases respectively, with 13 bases between them. CDR1 is DFQATT and CDR2 is SNEGSKA in the germline V gene (reference sequence). The CDR3 sequence is 13 residues long. The CDR3 here is CSASGQIRNEQFF. The CDR3 DNA is TGCAGTGCTAGTGGACAGATTCGGAATGAGCAGTTCTTC.

V gene TRBV15 combines with J gene TRBJ1-3; the D gene is possibly TRBD1 (5 bases). This CDR3 contains 16 residues. Germline-derived CDR1 and CDR2 are LNHNV and YYDKDF (reference sequence). The ends were cut back, 0 bases at V and 2 bases at J, with 11 bases in the middle. The CDR3 spells CATSRDRGVPGNTIYF. The CDR3 DNA is TGTGCCACCAGCAGAGATCGGGGGGTCCCTGGAAACACCATATATTTT. Full variable domain (rest looked up from reference TRBV15 and TRBJ1-3): DAMVIQNPRYQVTQFGKPVTLSCSQTLNHNVMYWYQQKSSQAPKLLFHYYDKDFNNEADTPDNFQSRRPNTSFCFLDIRSPGLGDTAMYLCATSRDRGVPGNTIYFGEGSWLTVV.

The chain uses TRBV7-3 and TRBJ2-1; 8 bases match TRBD1. The junction had 8 bases not matched to a gene; V was cut back by 3 bases and J by 7 bases. CDR3 length: 15 amino acids. Germline V gene lookup returns CDR1 SGHTA and CDR2 FQGTGA. CDR3 sequence reads: CASSLMRGDRNEQFF. DNA of the CDR3: TGTGCCAGCAGCTTGATGAGGGGGGACAGGAATGAGCAGTTCTTC.

The chain employs TRBV10-3 and TRBJ1-6; TRBD1 agrees at 8 bases. J lost 5 bases, V lost 5 bases, and 2 bases had no gene match. The CDR3 has 14 residues. Germline values: CDR1 ENHRY, CDR2 SYGVKD. CDR3 residues: CAISKDRDNSPLHF. CDR3 nucleotides: TGTGCCATCAGTAAGGACAGGGATAATTCACCCCTCCACTTT.

V and J are TRBV19 and TRBJ2-1, with TRBD2 matching 7 bases. Looked up from germline, CDR1 is LNHDA and CDR2 is SQIVND (reference sequence). V shed 3 bases, J shed 0 bases, and the junction held 8 bases outside the gene matches. The CDR3 totals 17 residues. The CDR3 protein is CASSIQGRGLSYNEQFF. As DNA, the CDR3 is TGTGCCAGTAGTATCCAAGGGAGGGGACTCTCCTACAATGAGCAGTTCTTC.

The chain couples TRBV10-3 to TRBJ1-1; D possibly corresponds to TRBD1 (5 bases). The germline V gene has CDR1 ENHRY and CDR2 SYGVKD. Trimming stripped 8 bases from V and 3 bases from J, with 25 bases between. This CDR3 spans 17 amino acids. The CDR3 region has the DNA TGTGCCATCGCTGGTAACAGCGGGGCCCGGGGGGACACTGAAGCTTTCTTT. It is translated as CAIAGNSGARGDTEAFF.

The V gene is TRBV27, the J gene TRBJ2-7; the match to TRBD1 covers 10 bases. V was pared by 8 bases and J by 1 base, with 14 bases of the junction left unmatched. This CDR3 region has 17 residues. Looked up from germline, CDR1 is MNHEY and CDR2 is SMNVEV (reference sequence). Here the CDR3 reads CASQVLGRDRGSYEQYF. DNA for the CDR3: TGTGCCAGCCAGGTCCTAGGGAGGGACAGGGGTTCCTACGAGCAGTACTTC.

This clone turned up a few times. Other DNA sequences from this sample encode an identical CDR3 as well. The rearrangement links TRBV4-1 to TRBJ1-1; weak D call: TRBD1 (6 bases). CDR3 length equals 16 residues. Trimming cost V 0 bases and J 1 base, with 12 bases left between them. The germline gives CDR1 MGHRA, CDR2 YSYEKL. The CDR3 loop is CASSQETGERNTEAFF. The CDR3 DNA is TGCGCCAGCAGCCAAGAGACAGGAGAGAGGAACACTGAAGCTTTCTTT.

The V and J genes are TRBV6-2 or TRBV6-3 and TRBJ2-4, with a tentative D call TRBD2 (5 bases). Trimming removed 2 bases from V and 6 bases from J, with 5 bases in between. The CDR3 runs to 12 residues. Looked up from germline, CDR1 is MNHEY and CDR2 is SVGEGT. CDR3 in DNA: TGTGCCAGCAGTTACGGGAGAAACATTCAGTACTTC. Amino acid sequence: CASSYGRNIQYF.

The rearrangement links TRBV6-5 to TRBJ1-1; no clear D. Germline V gene data show CDR1 as MNHEY and CDR2 as SVGAGI. The V end was cut by 2 bases, the J end by 11 bases, with 9 bases between. This CDR3 has 11 amino acids. DNA of the CDR3: TGTGCCAGCAGTTACAGTACCGGGGCTTTCTTT. This gives the protein CASSYSTGAFF.

A remark on this clone: The identical CDR3 is also encoded by other nucleotide sequences in the sample. The chain has TRBV11-2 and TRBJ2-3, with unresolved D. This CDR3 region has 15 residues. Germline assignment: CDR1 SGHAT and CDR2 FQNNGV. The V end was cut by 2 bases, the J end by 1 base, with 10 bases between. This chain's CDR3 is CASSLLSGGTDTQYF. Written as DNA, the CDR3 is TGTGCCAGCAGCTTATTATCCGGAGGCACAGATACGCAGTATTTT.

The gene calls are TRBV7-2 and TRBJ2-1, with TRBD2 identical over 7 bases. The CDR3 runs 14 residues. Germline loops: CDR1 SGHTA, CDR2 FQGNSA. V trimming: 7 bases; J trimming: 5 bases; junction bases outside the gene matches: 8. The DNA for the CDR3 is TGTGCCAGCAAGCGAACTAGCGACCACAATGAGCAGTTCTTC. It encodes CASKRTSDHNEQFF.

The rearrangement uses TRBV3-1 (or the pseudogene TRBV3-2) and TRBJ2-1; TRBD2 might be the D (5 bases). The V and J ends lost 2 bases and 7 bases respectively, with 18 bases between them. CDR1 LGHDT and CDR2 YNNKEL come from the germline V gene (reference sequence). The CDR3 extends over 16 amino acids. The CDR3 coding sequence is TGTGCCAGCAGCCAAAGACCCCTGTTAGGAGGTAATGAGCAGTTCTTC. It yields the protein CASSQRPLLGGNEQFF.

The J gene is TRBJ2-1, the V gene TRBV18; 8 bases are a match to TRBD2. With V trimmed by 2 bases and J by 5 bases, 8 bases remained unmatched. The V gene's germline CDR1 is KGHSH and CDR2 LQKENI. This CDR3 has 16 amino acids. DNA of the CDR3: TGTGCCAGCTCACCAGACGCGGGAGGAGGGGACAATGAGCAGTTCTTC. Translating it yields CASSPDAGGGDNEQFF. Full variable domain (outside the CDR3, taken from reference TRBV18 and TRBJ2-1): NAGVMQNPRHLVRRRGQEARLRCSPMKGHSHVYWYRQLPEEGLKFMVYLQKENIIDESGMPKERFSAEFPKEGPSILRIQQVVRGDSAAYFCASSPDAGGGDNEQFFGPGTRLTVL.

The chain has TRBV5-1 and TRBJ2-3; TRBD1 aligns across 9 bases. V shed 4 bases, J shed 5 bases, and the junction held 8 bases outside the gene matches. In germline, CDR1 is SGHRS, CDR2 YFSETQ. The CDR3 covers 15 residues. CDR3 residues: CASSPSRDRVDTQYF. CDR3 nucleotides: TGCGCCAGCAGCCCTTCCCGGGACAGGGTAGATACGCAGTATTTT.

The V and J genes are TRBV6-5 and TRBJ1-4; D gene uncertain. V shed 7 bases and J shed 8 bases, with 17 bases lying between them. CDR1 and CDR2 from the germline V gene are MNHEY and SVGAGI. The CDR3 has 14 amino acids. The DNA of the CDR3 is TGTGCCAGCACCTCGGGAGGTAGGCCGGAAAAACTGTTTTTT. This codes for CASTSGGRPEKLFF.

The genes are TRBV4-3 and TRBJ1-3, with D unresolved. The germline gives CDR1 LGHNA, CDR2 YSLEER. The CDR3 contains 13 residues. Trimming took off 4 bases at V and 0 bases at J, with 4 bases between the two ends. CDR3 DNA sequence: TGCGCCAGCAGCCCGGGCTCTGGAAACACCATATATTTT. Protein product: CASSPGSGNTIYF.

The CDR3 reads CASSFSSADEQFF. In nucleotides, the CDR3 is TGTGCCAGCAGCTTCTCGAGTGCCGATGAGCAGTTCTTC. The genes are TRBV7-3 and TRBJ2-1; no definite D call. V lost 3 bases, J lost 8 bases, and 11 bases lay in between. CDR3 size: 13 residues. Germline lookup yields CDR1 SGHTA and CDR2 FQGTGA.

This chain links TRBV28 with TRBJ2-6; 8 nucleotides agree with TRBD2. The CDR3 is made up of 16 amino acids. V lost 6 bases to trimming and J lost 6 bases; unmatched junction nucleotides: 10. The germline V gene encodes CDR1 MDHEN and CDR2 SYDVKM. The CDR3 nucleotides are TGTGCCAGCAGCCTCGGGGGGGGCTTTCCGGCCAACGTCCTGACTTTC. Its translation is CASSLGGGFPANVLTF. The full variable domain, rest sourced from reference TRBV28 and TRBJ2-6, is DVKVTQSSRYLVKRTGEKVFLECVQDMDHENMFWYRQDPGLGLRLIYFSYDVKMKEKGDIPEGYSVSREKKERFSLILESASTNQTSMYLCASSLGGGFPANVLTFGAGSRLTVL.

With respect to this clone: A read error may explain this, as a much larger clone is one base away. The chain is built from TRBV27 and TRBJ1-5; 9 bases fit TRBD1. With V trimmed by 2 bases and J by 7 bases, 0 bases remained unmatched. The CDR3 is 13 amino acids. Looked up from germline, CDR1 is MNHEY and CDR2 is SMNVEV (reference sequence). The CDR3 DNA follows: TGTGCCAGCAGTTTAGACAGGGGGCAGCCCCAGCATTTT. Amino acids: CASSLDRGQPQHF.

The J gene is TRBJ2-5, the V gene TRBV7-3; maybe TRBD2 (5 bases). There are 13 residues in the CDR3. V was shortened by 1 base and J by 7 bases, with 10 bases between the two germline ends. In germline, CDR1 is SGHTA, CDR2 FQGTGA. The CDR3 spells CASSLKGGLTQYF. The CDR3 DNA reads TGTGCCAGCAGCTTAAAGGGCGGGTTGACCCAGTACTTC.

This clone was seen a few times. The chain joins TRBV19 to TRBJ2-6; a possible D gene is TRBD2 (6 bases). CDR3 length: 16 residues. The V and J ends lost 2 bases and 2 bases respectively, with 10 bases between them. Germline-derived CDR1 and CDR2 are LNHDA and SQIVND (reference sequence). CDR3 nucleotide sequence: TGTGCCAGTAGTATAAGACTAGTAGCTGGGGCCAACGTCCTGACTTTC. It translates to CASSIRLVAGANVLTF.

This clone has more than one count but fewer than ten. The V call is TRBV28, the J call TRBJ1-4, with TRBD1 matching over 8 bases. Trimming at V came to 6 bases and at J to 8 bases, leaving 8 bases not matched to a gene. There are 14 residues in the CDR3. The germline CDR1 and CDR2 sequences are MDHEN and SYDVKM. CDR3 sequence reads: CASSSGGEGEKLFF. DNA for the CDR3: TGTGCCAGCAGCTCAGGGGGCGAGGGGGAAAAACTGTTTTTT.